Here is one T cell receptor beta chain with its context. The table came from immunoSEQ multiplex PCR; TCRdb's copy has only in-frame clones and leaves some out. The data show 20,000 to 30,000 clones, approximately 72% seen once. This record belongs to a study of blood T cell repertoires in COVID-19. Germline-derived CDR1 and CDR2 are SGHAT and FQNNGV. This CDR3 has 14 residues. Trimming took off 2 bases at V and 4 bases at J, with 8 bases between the two ends. This receptor was taken from a man aged 55-75 years with active or convalescent COVID-19. The sample comprised peripheral blood. The chain combines TRBV11-2 with TRBJ2-2; the D gene is possibly TRBD2 (5 bases). In nucleotides, the CDR3 is TGTGCCAGCAGCTTAAGCGGTGGCACCGGGGAGCTGTTTTTT. Protein product: CASSLSGGTGELFF.